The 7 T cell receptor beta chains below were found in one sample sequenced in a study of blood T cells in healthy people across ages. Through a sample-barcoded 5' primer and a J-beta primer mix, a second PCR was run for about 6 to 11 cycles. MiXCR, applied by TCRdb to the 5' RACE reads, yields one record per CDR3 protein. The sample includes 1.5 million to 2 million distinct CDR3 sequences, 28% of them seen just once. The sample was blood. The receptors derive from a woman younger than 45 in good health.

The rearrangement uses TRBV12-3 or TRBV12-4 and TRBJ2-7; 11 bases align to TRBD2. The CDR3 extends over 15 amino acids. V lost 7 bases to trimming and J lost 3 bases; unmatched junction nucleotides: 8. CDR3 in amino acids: CASTVRLAGIYEQYF. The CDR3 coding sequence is TGTGCCAGCACCGTTAGACTAGCGGGGATCTACGAGCAGTACTTC.

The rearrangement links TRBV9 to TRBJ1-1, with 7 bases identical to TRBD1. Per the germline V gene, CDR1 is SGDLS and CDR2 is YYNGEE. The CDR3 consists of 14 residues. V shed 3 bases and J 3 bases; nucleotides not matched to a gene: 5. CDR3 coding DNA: TGTGCCAGCAGCGCCTCAGGGGGGGACACTGAAGCTTTCTTT. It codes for CASSASGGDTEAFF.

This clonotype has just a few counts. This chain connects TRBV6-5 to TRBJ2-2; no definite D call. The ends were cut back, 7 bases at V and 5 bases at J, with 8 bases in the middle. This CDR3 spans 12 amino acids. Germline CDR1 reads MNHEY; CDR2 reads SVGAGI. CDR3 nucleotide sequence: TGTGCCAGCAAGACCGGTACCGGGGAGCTGTTTTTT. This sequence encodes CASKTGTGELFF.

The CDR3, as DNA: TGCAGTGCTAGAGAGGGGGGGGCCCACACTGAAGCTTTCTTT. As protein: CSAREGGAHTEAFF. This chain uses TRBV20-1 with TRBJ1-1; a weak D match, TRBD1 (6 bases). Trimming shortened V by 0 bases and J by 3 bases, and 11 bases separated the two germline ends. Germline V gene lookup returns CDR1 DFQATT and CDR2 SNEGSKA (reference sequence). The CDR3 is 14 amino acids.

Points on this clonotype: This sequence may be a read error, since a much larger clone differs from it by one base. The CDR3 loop is CARPNRGSNNEQYF. The CDR3, as DNA: TGCGCCAGACCGAATCGCGGGTCCAACAATGAGCAGTACTTC. The rearrangement joins TRBV10-1 to TRBJ2-5, with a possible D match to TRBD2 (5 bases). Germline CDR1 WNHNN, CDR2 SYGVQD (reference sequence). The germline V and J ends were trimmed by 9 bases and 11 bases, with 25 bases remaining between them. CDR3 size: 14 residues.

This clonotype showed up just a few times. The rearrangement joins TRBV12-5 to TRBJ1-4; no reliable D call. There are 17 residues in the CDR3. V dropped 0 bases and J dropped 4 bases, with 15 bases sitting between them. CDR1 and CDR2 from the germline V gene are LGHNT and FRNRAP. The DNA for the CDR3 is TGTGCTAGTGGTTTGGTACTATACAGAGCAGATAATGAAAAACTGTTTTTT. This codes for CASGLVLYRADNEKLFF.

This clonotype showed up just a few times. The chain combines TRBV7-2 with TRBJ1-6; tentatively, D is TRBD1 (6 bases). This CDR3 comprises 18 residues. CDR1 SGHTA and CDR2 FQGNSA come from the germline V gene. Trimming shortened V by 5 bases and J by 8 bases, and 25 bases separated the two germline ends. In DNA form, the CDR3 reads TGTGCCAGCAGCCCCCAGGGGACGCGTAGTACCCTCTATTCACCCCTCCACTTT. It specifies CASSPQGTRSTLYSPLHF.